The 22 T cell receptor beta chains listed next were all sequenced from one sample in a study of T cell changes during pregnancy in multiple sclerosis. Sequenced by immunoSEQ multiplex PCR; TCRdb stores in-frame clones only, minus some. The data show approximately 80,000 clones, 90% to 95% seen once. The sequencing used peripheral blood, collected in the second trimester of pregnancy. These receptors originate from a female donor in good health, enrolled as a control in a pregnancy study.

The chain joins TRBV27 to TRBJ2-1, with a weak D call TRBD2 (6 bases). Germline CDR1 and CDR2: MNHEY and SMNVEV (reference sequence). The germline V and J ends were trimmed by 7 bases and 4 bases, with 17 bases remaining between them. CDR3 length: 15 amino acids. For the CDR3, the DNA is TGTGCCAGCATGGAGAGGGCCGGGGGTTACAATGAGCAGTTCTTC. This sequence encodes CASMERAGGYNEQFF.

The V gene is TRBV6-5, the J gene TRBJ2-1; 13 nucleotides match TRBD2. Germline V gene data show CDR1 as MNHEY and CDR2 as SVGAGI. V shed 7 bases and J 6 bases; nucleotides not matched to a gene: 3. This CDR3 is 14 amino acids long. For the CDR3, the DNA is TGTGCCAGCACCGGGACTAGCGGGACCAATGAGCAGTTCTTC. Translation gives CASTGTSGTNEQFF.

The rearrangement joins TRBV5-1 to TRBJ1-2; no firm D call. Germline CDR1 reads SGHRS; CDR2 reads YFSETQ. The CDR3 is made up of 11 amino acids. Trimming cost V 5 bases and J 8 bases, with 10 bases left between them. The CDR3 DNA sequence: TGCGCCAGCAGGGGCTCTATGGGCTACACCTTC. This gives the protein CASRGSMGYTF.

V gene TRBV5-1 combines with J gene TRBJ2-5; no clear D. The CDR3 covers 14 residues. Germline loops: CDR1 SGHRS, CDR2 YFSETQ. Trimming took 4 bases from V and 1 from J, leaving 11 bases between them. CDR3 sequence (DNA): TGCGCCAGCAGCGTTCAAGACACCCAAGAGACCCAGTACTTC. Its translation: CASSVQDTQETQYF.

The chain has TRBV4-1 and TRBJ2-5; 7 positions match TRBD1. There are 14 residues in the CDR3. Germline assignment: CDR1 MGHRA and CDR2 YSYEKL. Trimming removed 0 bases from V and 4 bases from J; junction bases left unmatched: 2. In nucleotides, the CDR3 is TGCGCCAGCAGCCAAGACAGGGGGAGAGAGACCCAGTACTTC. This codes for CASSQDRGRETQYF.

V is TRBV13 and J is TRBJ2-7; D is unresolved. CDR1 PRHDT and CDR2 FYEKMQ come from the germline V gene (reference sequence). The CDR3 is 14 residues long. V was pared by 0 bases and J by 2 bases, with 8 bases between. CDR3 region: CASSLGHRTYEQYF. The CDR3 DNA reads as TGTGCCAGCAGCTTAGGGCACAGAACCTACGAGCAGTACTTC.

The chain's CDR3 is CSVGRLMYNEQFF. The CDR3 region has the DNA TGCAGCGTTGGGAGACTGATGTACAATGAGCAGTTCTTC. The chain has TRBV29-1 and TRBJ2-1, with unresolved D. Germline V gives CDR1 SQVTM, CDR2 ANQGSEA. The CDR3 sequence is 13 residues long. V gave up 4 bases and J gave up 4 bases, with 11 bases separating them.

The chain recombines TRBV18 with TRBJ2-3; 7 bases are a match to TRBD2. The CDR3 length is 16 residues. V gave up 2 bases and J gave up 3 bases; unmatched junction bases: 8. Germline lookup yields CDR1 KGHSH and CDR2 LQKENI. The CDR3 loop is CASSPSLLAATDTQYF. CDR3 bases: TGTGCCAGCTCACCAAGTCTGCTAGCGGCTACAGATACGCAGTATTTT.

The chain couples TRBV5-5 to TRBJ1-1; no clear D. The ends were cut back, 0 bases at V and 4 bases at J, with 10 bases in the middle. Germline V gene lookup returns CDR1 SGHKS and CDR2 YYEKEE (reference sequence). This CDR3 has 14 residues. For the CDR3, the DNA is TGTGCCAGCAGCTTGGTAGAGGCGGGCACTGAAGCTTTCTTT. Translated, it gives CASSLVEAGTEAFF.

The chain links TRBV11-2 to TRBJ2-5; 10 bases are shared with TRBD2. CDR1 and CDR2 (germline): SGHAT, FQNNGV. V trimming: 5 bases; J trimming: 1 base; junction bases outside the gene matches: 10. This CDR3 contains 17 residues. CDR3 residues: CASSREGTSESQETQYF. The CDR3 nucleotides are TGTGCCAGCAGCCGGGAAGGGACTAGCGAATCCCAAGAGACCCAGTACTTC.

J is TRBJ2-7 and V is TRBV5-4; 10 nucleotides align to TRBD2. Germline values: CDR1 SGHNT, CDR2 YYREEE (reference sequence). This CDR3 has 17 amino acids. Trimming removed 0 bases from V and 7 bases from J; junction bases left unmatched: 13. The CDR3 DNA reads TGTGCCAGCAGCTTGGAGCCCAAGCGGGAGGGCCAGGAAGAGCAGTACTTC. This translates into CASSLEPKREGQEEQYF.

The chain links TRBV27 to TRBJ2-3; the D gene is possibly TRBD2 (6 bases). V was trimmed by 0 bases and J by 1 base, leaving 8 bases between them. The CDR3 spans 15 residues. Germline CDR1 MNHEY, CDR2 SMNVEV (reference sequence). For the CDR3, the DNA is TGTGCCAGCAGTTTATCCGGGAGCCGCACAGATACGCAGTATTTT. Translation gives CASSLSGSRTDTQYF.

This clone appeared a single time. This chain uses TRBV5-6 with TRBJ1-2; D remains unclear. Trimming pared 0 bases from V and 8 bases from J, leaving 17 bases between. The CDR3 has 15 amino acids. Germline V gives CDR1 SGHDT, CDR2 YYEEEE. The CDR3: CASSLGQRPPGGYTF. In DNA, the CDR3 is TGTGCCAGCAGCTTGGGTCAAAGGCCCCCAGGCGGCTACACCTTC. Full variable domain (missing parts from reference TRBV5-6 and TRBJ1-2): DAGVTQSPTHLIKTRGQQVTLRCSPKSGHDTVSWYQQALGQGPQFIFQYYEEEERQRGNFPDRFSGHQFPNYSSELNVNALLLGDSALYLCASSLGQRPPGGYTFGSGTRLTVV.

The rearrangement uses TRBV5-4 and TRBJ2-1, with 7 bases fitting TRBD1. V shed 1 base and J 7 bases; nucleotides not matched to a gene: 8. The CDR3 extends over 15 amino acids. The germline gives CDR1 SGHNT, CDR2 YYREEE (reference sequence). The CDR3 region has the DNA TGTGCCAGCAGCTTGAGGCAGGGGGTTGGAAATGAGCAGTTCTTC. Residues: CASSLRQGVGNEQFF.

The CDR3 protein is CAISGGAGVRYEQYF. CDR3 coding DNA: TGTGCCATCAGTGGGGGCGCGGGGGTTCGTTACGAGCAGTACTTC. The chain carries TRBV10-3 and TRBJ2-7, with 7 positions matching TRBD2. The trim removed 4 bases at V and 4 bases at J, leaving 10 bases unmatched. The CDR3 has 15 residues. Germline V gene data show CDR1 as ENHRY and CDR2 as SYGVKD.

The rearrangement joins TRBV7-8 to TRBJ2-7; weak D call: TRBD1 (6 bases). This CDR3 is built from 15 residues. Trimming stripped 5 bases from V and 4 bases from J, with 18 bases between. Looked up from germline, CDR1 is SGHVS and CDR2 is FQNEAQ. In nucleotides, the CDR3 is TGTGCCAGCAGCCGGACAGCGGCAATTGGGTACGAGCAGTACTTC. Protein sequence: CASSRTAAIGYEQYF.

The rearrangement links TRBV5-4 to TRBJ1-1; TRBD1 might be the D (6 bases). Germline values: CDR1 SGHNT, CDR2 YYREEE (reference sequence). There are 14 residues in the CDR3. Trimming pared 2 bases from V and 4 bases from J, leaving 12 bases between. This CDR3 reads CASSLTRGSTEAFF. In DNA, the CDR3 is TGTGCCAGCAGCTTAACTAGGGGGAGCACTGAAGCTTTCTTT.

The chain is built from TRBV16 and TRBJ1-4; possible D gene TRBD1, 5 bases. The germline CDR1 and CDR2 sequences are KGHSY and FQNENV. The V gene lost 0 bases and the J gene lost 4 bases, with 9 bases spanning the gap. CDR3 length: 15 residues. This chain's CDR3 is CASSQSQGYNEKLFF. The CDR3 DNA reads as TGTGCCAGCAGCCAATCCCAGGGATATAATGAAAAACTGTTTTTT.

The V and J genes are TRBV19 and TRBJ1-1; D is uncertain. The germline V gene encodes CDR1 LNHDA and CDR2 SQIVND (reference sequence). The CDR3 sequence is 14 residues long. Deletions cut 3 bases from V and 5 bases from J, with 13 bases between. CDR3 residues: CASSMGYRGTEAFF. CDR3 DNA: TGTGCCAGTAGTATGGGTTATAGAGGTACTGAAGCTTTCTTT.

The V and J genes are TRBV5-4 and TRBJ2-2; 11 bases match TRBD1. CDR1 is SGHNT, CDR2 YYREEE, per germline (reference sequence). CDR3 length: 16 amino acids. V was pared by 0 bases and J by 2 bases, with 0 bases of the junction left unmatched. DNA for the CDR3: TGTGCCAGCAGCTTGGGGACAGGGGGCAACACCGGGGAGCTGTTTTTT. It yields the protein CASSLGTGGNTGELFF.

The chain joins TRBV13 to TRBJ2-7; 14 bases fit TRBD2. The V gene's germline CDR1 is PRHDT and CDR2 FYEKMQ (reference sequence). The CDR3 consists of 17 residues. With V trimmed by 0 bases and J by 4 bases, 5 bases remained unmatched. CDR3 DNA: TGTGCCAGCAGCTTAGGCCCGGGACTAGCGGGAGTTTACGAGCAGTACTTC. Encoded protein: CASSLGPGLAGVYEQYF.

This clone was detected only once. This CDR3 reads CASSLVPGNGYTF. CDR3 in DNA: TGTGCCAGCAGCTTAGTCCCGGGGAATGGCTACACCTTC. The genes are TRBV7-2 and TRBJ1-2, with D hard to call. The germline CDR1 and CDR2 sequences are SGHTA and FQGNSA. V lost 1 base and J 6 bases, leaving 9 bases between the germline ends. The CDR3 runs 13 residues.